This entry concerns a single T cell receptor (beta chain). Other nucleotide sequences from this sample produce the same CDR3. This sample was taken from a study of blood T cell repertoires in COVID-19. Background on the study: Donors in the United States, Italy and Spain gave samples during acute or convalescent COVID-19. The cDNA or gDNA used as material had been derived from T cells, B-cell-depleted T cells, or PBMCs.

From germline, CDR1 is SGHRS and CDR2 YFSETQ. J lost 3 bases, V lost 1 base, and 2 bases had no gene match. The CDR3 has 14 amino acids. Under the authors' procedure: From reference gene primer amplification, estimates of nucleated cell counts were derived. Using immunoSEQ multiplex PCR, the repertoire was profiled, and TCRdb retains in-frame clones only, with some absent. That table supplies the V and J calls and clone size; D and trimming were determined from the DNA. The sample includes approximately 150,000 clones, roughly 82% of them seen just once. V usage is TRBV5-1 and J usage is TRBJ2-7; 9 bases align to TRBD1. The sequence was obtained from a human donor with acute or convalescent COVID-19. The donor label of this sample is uncertain. The sequenced material came from peripheral blood. The CDR3 spells CASSLTTGGYEQYF. DNA for the CDR3: TGCGCCAGCAGCTTGACGACAGGGGGCTACGAGCAGTACTTC. The whole variable domain, remainder taken from reference TRBV5-1 and TRBJ2-7, is KAGVTQTPRYLIKTRGQQVTLSCSPISGHRSVSWYQQTPGQGLQFLFEYFSETQRNKGNFPGRFSGRQFSNSRSEMNVSTLELGDSALYLCASSLTTGGYEQYFGPGTRLTVT.